In this sample, the clone carrying this T cell receptor (beta chain) turned up many times. V was clipped by 2 bases and J by 9 bases; unmatched bases: 11. CDR1 is KGHDR and CDR2 is SFDVKD in the germline V gene. This CDR3 spans 15 amino acids. This entry comes from a study of early T cells in non-severe SARS-CoV-2 infection. TCRdb reanalysed the 5' RACE reads using MiXCR and keeps one entry per CDR3 protein. The repertoire includes approximately 22,000 distinct CDR3 sequences, around 4% of them detected once, and 20% sits in the top ten. This sequence joins TRBV24-1 and TRBJ1-2; 7 positions match TRBD1. Material: whole blood. The source is an adult who was a healthcare worker with PCR-confirmed SARS-CoV-2 infection or an uninfected control (not recorded which). CDR3 sequence (DNA): TGTGCCACCAGTGATTCAGGACAGGCTGTGGCACGCTACACCTTC. Protein: CATSDSGQAVARYTF.